Shown below are 19 T cell receptor beta chains from a single sample sequenced in a study of vaccination effects on CD4 cells after COVID-19. The antigens for these receptors are not known. Sequencing was preceded by expansion of antigen-specific CD4+ T cells with viral peptide pools in the ViraFEST assay. Scientists isolated CD4+ T cells after an approximately 9-day culture period ended. Having tested negative for nucleocapsid antibodies, the vaccine recipients showed no prior SARS-CoV-2 infection. Method: immunoSEQ multiplex PCR; TCRdb's copy keeps in-frame clones and lacks some. The data show 27,000 or so clones, 72% seen once. Sequenced here: CD4+ T cells from PBMCs cultured with SARS-CoV-2 spike peptides, sampled before COVID-19 vaccination. All receptors come from a human donor who received a COVID-19 vaccine.

The gene calls are TRBV5-1 and TRBJ2-1; 7 bases agree with TRBD2. V shed 2 bases, J shed 0 bases, and the junction held 2 bases outside the gene matches. Germline CDR1 is SGHRS and CDR2 is YFSETQ. The length of the CDR3 is 15 residues. This CDR3 is CASSLRGDSYNEQFF. The CDR3 region has the DNA TGCGCCAGCAGCTTACGGGGGGACTCCTACAATGAGCAGTTCTTC. Drawing the rest from reference TRBV5-1 and TRBJ2-1, the complete variable domain is KAGVTQTPRYLIKTRGQQVTLSCSPISGHRSVSWYQQTPGQGLQFLFEYFSETQRNKGNFPGRFSGRQFSNSRSEMNVSTLELGDSALYLCASSLRGDSYNEQFFGPGTRLTVL.

This clone was found a few times. The chain is built from TRBV10-3 and TRBJ2-2; 9 bases line up with TRBD2. Germline CDR1 and CDR2: ENHRY and SYGVKD. This CDR3 region has 17 residues. J lost 5 bases, V lost 6 bases, and 13 bases had no gene match. This CDR3 is CAIRPTSGSTGTGELFF. The CDR3 DNA is TGTGCCATCAGGCCGACTAGCGGAAGCACCGGGACCGGGGAGCTGTTTTTT.

V and J are TRBV7-9 and TRBJ2-5; TRBD2 might be the D (5 bases). Deletions cut 5 bases from V and 2 bases from J, with 15 bases between. The germline CDR1 and CDR2 sequences are SEHNR and FQNEAQ (reference sequence). The CDR3 sequence is 15 residues long. The CDR3 nucleotides read TGTGCCAGCAGCCTCTCCGAGGGTATACAAGAGACCCAGTACTTC. This gives the protein CASSLSEGIQETQYF. Drawing the rest from reference TRBV7-9 and TRBJ2-5, the complete variable domain is DTGVSQNPRHKITKRGQNVTFRCDPISEHNRLYWYRQTLGQGPEFLTYFQNEAQLEKSRLLSDRFSAERPKGSFSTLEIQRTEQGDSAMYLCASSLSEGIQETQYFGPGTRLLVL.

The chain joins TRBV19 to TRBJ1-5; D is ambiguous. This CDR3 contains 13 residues. CDR1 and CDR2 from the germline V gene are LNHDA and SQIVND (reference sequence). V lost 6 bases and J lost 8, with 14 bases in between. The CDR3 coding sequence is TGTGCCAGTAGAGGGATCCCGGGGAAGCCCCAGCATTTT. It translates to CASRGIPGKPQHF. Complete variable domain (other parts from reference TRBV19 and TRBJ1-5): DGGITQSPKYLFRKEGQNVTLSCEQNLNHDAMYWYRQDPGQGLRLIYYSQIVNDFQKGDIAEGYSVSREKKESFPLTVTSAQKNPTAFYLCASRGIPGKPQHFGDGTRLSIL.

This clone was seen more than once but under ten times. J is TRBJ2-3 and V is TRBV5-4, with D uncertain. Germline loops: CDR1 SGHNT, CDR2 YYREEE (reference sequence). V dropped 6 bases and J dropped 2 bases, with 16 bases sitting between them. The CDR3 has 15 residues. CDR3 residues: CASMENHLPTDTQYF. The CDR3 DNA follows: TGTGCCAGCATGGAGAACCACCTACCCACAGATACGCAGTATTTT.

The gene calls are TRBV25-1 and TRBJ2-1, with D perhaps matching TRBD1 or TRBD2 (5 bases each). CDR1 and CDR2 (germline): MGHDK, SYGVNS. The CDR3 consists of 16 residues. V shed 3 bases and J shed 0 bases, with 12 bases lying between them. CDR3 sequence reads: CASSDPGRSSYNEQFF. The CDR3 bases are TGTGCCAGCAGTGACCCGGGACGGAGCTCCTACAATGAGCAGTTCTTC.

The rearrangement links TRBV5-1 to TRBJ1-1; perhaps TRBD1 as D (5 bases). Looked up from germline, CDR1 is SGHRS and CDR2 is YFSETQ. V was trimmed by 4 bases and J by 4 bases, leaving 14 bases between them. The CDR3 extends over 14 amino acids. CDR3 DNA sequence: TGCGCCAGCAGCGTAGGGGAGTTTGTCACTGAAGCTTTCTTT. Its translation is CASSVGEFVTEAFF.

The V and J genes are TRBV11-3 and TRBJ2-5, with 15 nucleotides matching TRBD2. The length of the CDR3 is 16 residues. V shed 5 bases and J 4 bases; nucleotides not matched to a gene: 5. The germline gives CDR1 SGHNT, CDR2 YENEEA. The CDR3 loop reads CASSQWTSGGVETQYF. DNA for the CDR3: TGTGCCAGCAGCCAATGGACTAGCGGGGGGGTAGAGACCCAGTACTTC.

This chain links TRBV3-1 (or the pseudogene TRBV3-2) with TRBJ1-6; 7 nucleotides agree with TRBD1. Per germline, CDR1 LGHDT and CDR2 YNNKEL (reference sequence). Unmatched junction bases numbered 14, after V lost 0 bases and J lost 9 bases. The CDR3 runs to 18 residues. This CDR3 reads CASSQEDRALWLRSPLHF. The CDR3 DNA reads TGTGCCAGCAGCCAAGAAGACAGGGCGTTATGGCTCCGTTCACCCCTCCACTTT.

The chain combines TRBV18 with TRBJ2-5, with D hard to call. Germline loops: CDR1 KGHSH, CDR2 LQKENI. This CDR3 has 16 amino acids. The V end lost 3 bases, the J end lost 5 bases, and 19 bases lay between the germline ends. This chain's CDR3 is CASSPNSWYQGETQYF. The CDR3 bases are TGTGCCAGCTCACCCAATTCATGGTATCAAGGGGAGACCCAGTACTTC.

The chain employs TRBV29-1 and TRBJ2-1; the D is unclear. The CDR3 runs to 13 residues. The ends were cut back, 8 bases at V and 0 bases at J, with 11 bases in the middle. CDR1 is SQVTM and CDR2 is ANQGSEA in the germline V gene. The DNA of the CDR3 is TGCAGCCTGTCGGACCTCTCCTACAATGAGCAGTTCTTC. This translates into CSLSDLSYNEQFF.

This clone has more than one count but fewer than ten. This chain uses TRBV18 with TRBJ2-2; D is uncertain. Germline V gene data show CDR1 as KGHSH and CDR2 as LQKENI. V lost 3 bases and J 5 bases, leaving 10 bases between the germline ends. The CDR3 is made up of 14 amino acids. The DNA for the CDR3 is TGTGCCAGCTCACCTCGGCAGGCGACCGGGGAGCTGTTTTTT. The encoded protein is CASSPRQATGELFF.

The rearrangement uses TRBV3-1 (or the pseudogene TRBV3-2) and TRBJ2-1; no reliable D call. The V gene's germline CDR1 is LGHDT and CDR2 YNNKEL (reference sequence). The CDR3 is 12 amino acids. V dropped 6 bases and J dropped 5 bases, with 8 bases sitting between them. The CDR3 here is CASSPGHNEQFF. For the CDR3, the DNA is TGTGCCAGCAGTCCCGGGCACAATGAGCAGTTCTTC.

The chain recombines TRBV4-1 with TRBJ1-3, with D possibly being TRBD1 (5 bases). The CDR3 runs 19 residues. CDR1 and CDR2 (germline): MGHRA, YSYEKL. V lost 1 base and J 0 bases, leaving 19 bases between the germline ends. CDR3 residues: CASSQGILGVPNSGNTIYF. The CDR3 DNA follows: TGCGCCAGCAGCCAAGGGATTTTGGGGGTACCAAACTCTGGAAACACCATATATTTT.

This chain links TRBV5-4 with TRBJ1-6; TRBD1 matches 7 bases. After removal of 4 bases from V and 4 bases from J, the junction contained 5 bases not matched to a gene. Germline V gene data show CDR1 as SGHNT and CDR2 as YYREEE (reference sequence). The CDR3 has 15 amino acids. The CDR3 DNA sequence: TGTGCCAGCAGCCCGGACAGGATGTATAATTCACCCCTCCACTTT. Its translation: CASSPDRMYNSPLHF.

The chain couples TRBV18 to TRBJ2-5; D may be TRBD2 (6 bases). The CDR3 is 18 residues long. Per the germline V gene, CDR1 is KGHSH and CDR2 is LQKENI. The V end was cut by 2 bases, the J end by 2 bases, with 21 bases between. Here the CDR3 reads CASSPGWLATEGQETQYF. The CDR3 DNA reads TGTGCCAGCTCACCAGGGTGGCTAGCGACGGAGGGACAAGAGACCCAGTACTTC.

This clone was found once. The CDR3 DNA reads TGTGCCAGCAGCCAACAACTAGCGGGAGGCGCCGGGGAGCTGTTTTTT. This sequence encodes CASSQQLAGGAGELFF. V is TRBV4-2 and J is TRBJ2-2, with 12 nucleotides matching TRBD2. J gave up 6 bases and V 2 bases, and 4 bases lay outside the gene matches. CDR1 is LGHNA, CDR2 YNFKEQ, per germline. The CDR3 is 16 amino acids.

The chain employs TRBV19 and TRBJ1-3, with D perhaps TRBD1 (6 bases). This CDR3 is built from 15 residues. Trimming removed 5 bases at V and 0 bases at J, with 11 bases between. Germline loops: CDR1 LNHDA, CDR2 SQIVND (reference sequence). The CDR3 DNA reads as TGTGCCAGTAGTGACATACAGGGCTCTGGAAACACCATATATTTT. This sequence encodes CASSDIQGSGNTIYF. The full variable domain, in which reference TRBV19 and TRBJ1-3 provide the parts outside the CDR3, is DGGITQSPKYLFRKEGQNVTLSCEQNLNHDAMYWYRQDPGQGLRLIYYSQIVNDFQKGDIAEGYSVSREKKESFPLTVTSAQKNPTAFYLCASSDIQGSGNTIYFGEGSWLTVV.

This clone was counted a few times. The gene calls are TRBV2 and TRBJ1-2; 7 nucleotides align to TRBD1. The germline V gene encodes CDR1 SNHLY and CDR2 FYNNEI. V lost 6 bases, J lost 6 bases, and 7 bases stayed unmatched. This CDR3 has 13 amino acids. CDR3 residues: CASSPYGTDGYTF. The CDR3 DNA reads as TGTGCCAGCAGCCCATACGGGACAGATGGCTACACCTTC. The full variable domain, its missing parts supplied by reference TRBV2 and TRBJ1-2, is EPEVTQTPSHQVTQMGQEVILRCVPISNHLYFYWYRQILGQKVEFLVSFYNNEISEKSEIFDDQFSVERPDGSNFTLKIRSTKLEDSAMYFCASSPYGTDGYTFGSGTRLTVV.